This T cell receptor (beta chain) was sequenced during a study of blood T cell repertoires in COVID-19. Study information: The cDNA or gDNA used as material had been derived from T cells, B-cell-depleted T cells, or PBMCs.

The Seattle patients joined while their infection was active and were tracked longitudinally afterward. In the original workflow: Quantification of nucleated cells was approximated via reference gene primer amplification. Sequenced by immunoSEQ multiplex PCR; TCRdb stores in-frame clones only, minus some. V, J and clone size are taken as reported in that table, and D and trimming were inferred from the DNA itself. This sample has some 50,000 clones, with around 87% found just once. The source of this sequence is a woman at least 80 years old with COVID-19, enrolled during active disease. Sequenced material: peripheral blood.

The CDR3 reads CASSFLASGELFF. For the CDR3, the DNA is TGTGCCAGCAGCTTTCTGGCCTCCGGGGAGCTGTTTTTT. This chain links TRBV7-3 with TRBJ2-2; D is ambiguous. Germline V CDR1 and CDR2: SGHTA, FQGTGA. The CDR3 has 13 amino acids. The V end was cut by 3 bases, the J end by 6 bases, with 8 bases between.